The source of this TCR beta chain is a study of T cell responses to AZD1222 COVID-19 vaccine. Germline trimming cut 7 bases from V and 4 bases from J; bases unmatched to any gene: 7. The germline CDR1 and CDR2 sequences are SNHLY and FYNNEI. The CDR3 loop spans 14 amino acids. The method was immunoSEQ multiplex PCR; TCRdb's version includes in-frame clones alone and lacks a portion of them. This table holds 150,000 to 200,000 clones, 88% found once. This receptor was identified in an adult who received the AZD1222 COVID-19 vaccine. The source was peripheral blood, collected 28 days after the second AZD1222 dose. The chain carries TRBV2 and TRBJ2-7; 10 bases are a match to TRBD1. CDR3 loop: CASMERQGAYEQYF. The CDR3 nucleotides are TGTGCCAGCATGGAGAGACAGGGGGCGTACGAGCAGTACTTC.